The 23 T cell receptor beta chains listed next were all sequenced from one sample in a study of CD8 T cells in Susac syndrome. A quantity of roughly 0.5 to 1 ug RNA underwent reverse transcription using random hexamers. In TCRdb, the immunoSEQ multiplex PCR reads were re-called with MiXCR into one record per CDR3 protein. The profile shows just over 300,000 distinct CDR3 sequences, roughly nine tenths of them singletons. Sequencing used CD4+ T cells from PBMCs. These receptors were taken from a human donor with multiple sclerosis.

The rearrangement uses TRBV6-1 and TRBJ1-1, with 10 bases lining up with TRBD1. With 4 bases clipped from V and 5 bases from J, the junction kept 4 bases outside the gene matches. In germline, CDR1 is MNHNS, CDR2 SASEGT. CDR3 length: 14 residues. The CDR3 DNA sequence: TGTGCCAGCAGTGTGGACAGGGGGGAGACTGAAGCTTTCTTT. As protein: CASSVDRGETEAFF.

The rearrangement joins TRBV3-1 to TRBJ1-6; 9 positions agree with TRBD1. V dropped 2 bases and J dropped 7; count of bases not matched to a gene: 6. Germline CDR1 LGHDT, CDR2 YNNKEL (reference sequence). The CDR3 runs to 16 residues. CDR3 loop: CASSQNIGTGNSPLHF. Written as DNA, the CDR3 is TGTGCCAGCAGCCAAAACATCGGGACAGGGAATTCACCCCTCCACTTT.

The chain couples TRBV27 to TRBJ1-5; tentative D call: TRBD1 (5 bases). Trimming removed 4 bases from V and 3 bases from J, with 16 bases in between. This CDR3 comprises 16 residues. In germline, CDR1 is MNHEY, CDR2 SMNVEV (reference sequence). The CDR3 spells CASSSRTTGYNQPQHF. CDR3 sequence (DNA): TGTGCCAGCAGTTCCAGAACCACAGGTTACAATCAGCCCCAGCATTTT.

V and J are TRBV6-6 and TRBJ2-1; D is undetermined. The germline V gene has CDR1 MNHNY and CDR2 SVGAGI (reference sequence). V was cut by 6 bases and J by 5 bases, with 11 bases left in between. The CDR3 runs 13 residues. As DNA, the CDR3 is TGTGCCAGCAGGAAGGACGGCAACAATGAGCAGTTCTTC. Translated: CASRKDGNNEQFF.

The chain employs TRBV5-1 and TRBJ1-2, with 8 bases matching TRBD1. V gave up 4 bases and J gave up 2 bases; unmatched junction bases: 4. The CDR3 spans 14 residues. Germline V gene data show CDR1 as SGHRS and CDR2 as YFSETQ. CDR3 coding DNA: TGCGCCAGCAGCAGAAACAGGGGGAACTATGGCTACACCTTC. It is translated as CASSRNRGNYGYTF.

In its sample, this clonotype was seen once. The rearrangement uses TRBV20-1 and TRBJ2-7, with D unclear. CDR3 size: 11 residues. Germline loops: CDR1 DFQATT, CDR2 SNEGSKA (reference sequence). V dropped 3 bases and J dropped 5 bases, with 8 bases sitting between them. The CDR3 here is CSASRENEQYF. The CDR3 DNA reads TGCAGTGCTAGCCGCGAGAACGAGCAGTACTTC.

CDR3 sequence reads: CASSEGGGYGYTF. As DNA, the CDR3 is TGTGCCAGCAGCGAGGGCGGGGGCTATGGCTACACCTTC. This chain connects TRBV3-1 to TRBJ1-2, with D possibly TRBD1 on 5 matching bases. This CDR3 is 13 amino acids long. Per germline, CDR1 LGHDT and CDR2 YNNKEL (reference sequence). Trimming stripped 5 bases from V and 4 bases from J, with 11 bases between.

The count of this clonotype is one. This rearrangement joins TRBV6-6 to TRBJ2-7; TRBD2 aligns across 8 bases. The germline V gene has CDR1 MNHNY and CDR2 SVGAGI (reference sequence). The V gene end was trimmed by 2 bases and the J gene end by 9 bases; junction bases not matched to a gene: 6. The length of the CDR3 is 13 residues. The CDR3 here is CASSYPSREGQYF. The CDR3 DNA reads TGTGCCAGCAGTTACCCGAGCCGGGAGGGGCAGTACTTC.

This chain connects TRBV19 to TRBJ2-1; 10 bases are shared with TRBD2. Trimming took 6 bases from V and 0 from J; bases not matched to a gene: 11. Germline CDR1 LNHDA, CDR2 SQIVND (reference sequence). There are 18 residues in the CDR3. CDR3 nucleotide sequence: TGTGCCAGTAGGGGGACGAGCGGGAGGGGGAGCTCCTACAATGAGCAGTTCTTC. As protein: CASRGTSGRGSSYNEQFF.

The chain uses TRBV18 and TRBJ2-3; 7 nucleotides line up with TRBD1. Germline-derived CDR1 and CDR2 are KGHSH and LQKENI. Trimming removed 3 bases from V and 4 bases from J; junction bases left unmatched: 4. This CDR3 contains 14 residues. The CDR3 reads CASSPDRVPDTQYF. As DNA, the CDR3 is TGTGCCAGCTCACCCGACAGGGTGCCAGATACGCAGTATTTT. The full variable domain, rest sourced from reference TRBV18 and TRBJ2-3, is NAGVMQNPRHLVRRRGQEARLRCSPMKGHSHVYWYRQLPEEGLKFMVYLQKENIIDESGMPKERFSAEFPKEGPSILRIQQVVRGDSAAYFCASSPDRVPDTQYFGPGTRLTVL.

The chain links TRBV7-3 to TRBJ1-1, with 8 bases fitting TRBD1. The CDR3 totals 14 residues. J lost 4 bases, V lost 5 bases, and 6 bases had no gene match. CDR1 and CDR2 from the germline V gene are SGHTA and FQGTGA. The CDR3 here is CASSPLTGGTEAFF. The DNA for the CDR3 is TGTGCCAGCAGCCCCCTCACAGGGGGCACTGAAGCTTTCTTT.

V and J are TRBV2 and TRBJ2-5; TRBD2 is a possible D gene (6 bases). V dropped 5 bases and J dropped 3 bases, with 10 bases sitting between them. This CDR3 comprises 13 residues. The V gene's germline CDR1 is SNHLY and CDR2 FYNNEI. CDR3 DNA sequence: TGTGCCAGCAGTCGGACTATGGAAGAGACCCAGTACTTC. It translates to CASSRTMEETQYF.

This chain joins TRBV20-1 and TRBJ2-2; D is undetermined. The CDR3 extends over 12 amino acids. In germline, CDR1 is DFQATT, CDR2 SNEGSKA (reference sequence). The V gene lost 3 bases and the J gene lost 6 bases, with 8 bases spanning the gap. The CDR3 sequence: CSASPHAGELFF. Written as DNA, the CDR3 is TGCAGTGCTAGTCCCCATGCCGGGGAGCTGTTTTTT.

The chain is built from TRBV3-1 and TRBJ1-1, with D possibly matching TRBD1 (6 bases). The CDR3 extends over 17 amino acids. Germline V gives CDR1 LGHDT, CDR2 YNNKEL (reference sequence). Trimming took 4 bases from V and 1 from J, leaving 19 bases between them. CDR3: CASSLWDKGRRNTEAFF. As DNA, the CDR3 is TGTGCCAGCAGCCTCTGGGACAAGGGGAGGAGGAACACTGAAGCTTTCTTT.

This clonotype has a handful of counts. The chain recombines TRBV3-1 with TRBJ2-1; possibly TRBD1 or TRBD2 for D (5 bases each). The CDR3 covers 13 residues. Germline V gene lookup returns CDR1 LGHDT and CDR2 YNNKEL (reference sequence). Trimming shortened V by 1 base and J by 9 bases, and 10 bases separated the two germline ends. In DNA, the CDR3 is TGTGCCAGCAGCCAAGTTCCGGGGACTGAGCAGTTCTTC. Translating gives CASSQVPGTEQFF.

This rearrangement joins TRBV7-9 to TRBJ2-7; possibly TRBD1 for D (5 bases). This CDR3 is built from 13 residues. Germline CDR1 and CDR2: SEHNR and FQNEAQ (reference sequence). V was cut by 5 bases and J by 3 bases, with 11 bases left in between. CDR3: CASSRDSYYEQYF. The CDR3 DNA reads TGTGCCAGCAGCAGAGACAGCTACTACGAGCAGTACTTC.

This clonotype occurred a few times. The chain links TRBV7-6 to TRBJ2-5; TRBD2 might be the D (6 bases). The germline gives CDR1 SGHVS, CDR2 FNYEAQ. Trimming stripped 1 base from V and 2 bases from J, with 14 bases between. The CDR3 is 16 residues long. This CDR3 is CASSLVRVGGQETQYF. The CDR3 coding sequence is TGTGCCAGCAGCTTAGTTAGGGTTGGAGGGCAAGAGACCCAGTACTTC. The full variable domain, in which reference TRBV7-6 and TRBJ2-5 provide the parts outside the CDR3, is GAGVSQSPRYKVTKRGQDVALRCDPISGHVSLYWYRQALGQGPEFLTYFNYEAQQDKSGLPNDRFSAERPEGSISTLTIQRTEQRDSAMYRCASSLVRVGGQETQYFGPGTRLLVL.

V and J are TRBV2 and TRBJ2-6, with 9 bases identical to TRBD1. The CDR3 runs to 15 residues. The ends lost 11 bases at V and 2 bases at J; junction bases unmatched: 7. Germline V gene data show CDR1 as SNHLY and CDR2 as FYNNEI. The CDR3, as DNA: TGTGCCCGAGAGACAGGGGGTACTGGGGCCAACGTCCTGACTTTC. Its translation: CARETGGTGANVLTF.

This clonotype has only one observation. The V gene is TRBV12-3 or TRBV12-4, the J gene TRBJ1-5; D is possibly TRBD1 (5 bases). The V end was cut by 1 base, the J end by 6 bases, with 7 bases between. This CDR3 has 13 amino acids. The CDR3 here is CASSLGQGQPQHF. CDR3 in DNA: TGTGCCAGCAGTTTAGGTCAGGGTCAGCCCCAGCATTTT.

CDR3 amino acids: CSARTGTGLEAFF. The CDR3 DNA reads TGCAGTGCCAGAACCGGGACAGGGTTGGAAGCTTTCTTT. The genes are TRBV20-1 and TRBJ1-1, with 9 bases that match TRBD1. The CDR3 is 13 residues long. Germline trimming cut 6 bases from V and 8 bases from J; bases unmatched to any gene: 10. Looked up from germline, CDR1 is DFQATT and CDR2 is SNEGSKA (reference sequence).

In this sample, this clonotype turned up a few times. The rearrangement uses TRBV2 and TRBJ2-7; no clear D gene. V was pared by 4 bases and J by 2 bases, with 6 bases between. There are 12 residues in the CDR3. Germline CDR1 SNHLY, CDR2 FYNNEI. The CDR3 region is CASSGDTYEQYF. The CDR3 DNA follows: TGTGCCAGCAGTGGAGACACCTACGAGCAGTACTTC.

This sequence joins TRBV5-1 and TRBJ2-5; D is uncertain. From germline, CDR1 is SGHRS and CDR2 YFSETQ. The CDR3 runs 17 residues. Deletions cut 4 bases from V and 3 bases from J, with 22 bases between. The CDR3 is CASSNPGSRGEEETQYF. For the CDR3, the DNA is TGCGCCAGCAGCAACCCGGGCTCGCGAGGCGAAGAAGAGACCCAGTACTTC.

In its sample, this clonotype was seen once. The chain joins TRBV6-1 to TRBJ2-5, with D perhaps matching TRBD1 (6 bases). CDR1 is MNHNS and CDR2 is SASEGT in the germline V gene. This CDR3 region has 18 residues. Deletions cut 7 bases from V and 7 bases from J, with 31 bases between. CDR3 DNA sequence: TGTGCCAGCACCGTCGCCTTAGGGGGAGCCGGGTCAGTTTGGACCCAGTACTTC. Encoded protein: CASTVALGGAGSVWTQYF.